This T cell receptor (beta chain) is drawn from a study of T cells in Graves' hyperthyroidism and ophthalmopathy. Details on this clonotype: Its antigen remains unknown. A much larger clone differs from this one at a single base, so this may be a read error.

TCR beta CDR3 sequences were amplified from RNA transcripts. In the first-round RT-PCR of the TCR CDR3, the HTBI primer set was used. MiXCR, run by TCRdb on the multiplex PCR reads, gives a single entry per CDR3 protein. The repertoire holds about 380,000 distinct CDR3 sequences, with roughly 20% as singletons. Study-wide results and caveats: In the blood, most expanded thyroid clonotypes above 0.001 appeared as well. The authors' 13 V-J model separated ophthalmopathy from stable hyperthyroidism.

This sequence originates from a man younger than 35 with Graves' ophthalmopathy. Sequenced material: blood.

CDR3 bases: TGCAGTGCTAGTCGCGGGGGGGCCACCTACGAGCGGTACTTC. Residues: CSASRGGATYERYF. The chain joins TRBV20-1 to TRBJ2-7, with 9 bases matching TRBD2. The CDR3 is 14 amino acids. CDR1 is DFQATT and CDR2 is SNEGSKA in the germline V gene (reference sequence).